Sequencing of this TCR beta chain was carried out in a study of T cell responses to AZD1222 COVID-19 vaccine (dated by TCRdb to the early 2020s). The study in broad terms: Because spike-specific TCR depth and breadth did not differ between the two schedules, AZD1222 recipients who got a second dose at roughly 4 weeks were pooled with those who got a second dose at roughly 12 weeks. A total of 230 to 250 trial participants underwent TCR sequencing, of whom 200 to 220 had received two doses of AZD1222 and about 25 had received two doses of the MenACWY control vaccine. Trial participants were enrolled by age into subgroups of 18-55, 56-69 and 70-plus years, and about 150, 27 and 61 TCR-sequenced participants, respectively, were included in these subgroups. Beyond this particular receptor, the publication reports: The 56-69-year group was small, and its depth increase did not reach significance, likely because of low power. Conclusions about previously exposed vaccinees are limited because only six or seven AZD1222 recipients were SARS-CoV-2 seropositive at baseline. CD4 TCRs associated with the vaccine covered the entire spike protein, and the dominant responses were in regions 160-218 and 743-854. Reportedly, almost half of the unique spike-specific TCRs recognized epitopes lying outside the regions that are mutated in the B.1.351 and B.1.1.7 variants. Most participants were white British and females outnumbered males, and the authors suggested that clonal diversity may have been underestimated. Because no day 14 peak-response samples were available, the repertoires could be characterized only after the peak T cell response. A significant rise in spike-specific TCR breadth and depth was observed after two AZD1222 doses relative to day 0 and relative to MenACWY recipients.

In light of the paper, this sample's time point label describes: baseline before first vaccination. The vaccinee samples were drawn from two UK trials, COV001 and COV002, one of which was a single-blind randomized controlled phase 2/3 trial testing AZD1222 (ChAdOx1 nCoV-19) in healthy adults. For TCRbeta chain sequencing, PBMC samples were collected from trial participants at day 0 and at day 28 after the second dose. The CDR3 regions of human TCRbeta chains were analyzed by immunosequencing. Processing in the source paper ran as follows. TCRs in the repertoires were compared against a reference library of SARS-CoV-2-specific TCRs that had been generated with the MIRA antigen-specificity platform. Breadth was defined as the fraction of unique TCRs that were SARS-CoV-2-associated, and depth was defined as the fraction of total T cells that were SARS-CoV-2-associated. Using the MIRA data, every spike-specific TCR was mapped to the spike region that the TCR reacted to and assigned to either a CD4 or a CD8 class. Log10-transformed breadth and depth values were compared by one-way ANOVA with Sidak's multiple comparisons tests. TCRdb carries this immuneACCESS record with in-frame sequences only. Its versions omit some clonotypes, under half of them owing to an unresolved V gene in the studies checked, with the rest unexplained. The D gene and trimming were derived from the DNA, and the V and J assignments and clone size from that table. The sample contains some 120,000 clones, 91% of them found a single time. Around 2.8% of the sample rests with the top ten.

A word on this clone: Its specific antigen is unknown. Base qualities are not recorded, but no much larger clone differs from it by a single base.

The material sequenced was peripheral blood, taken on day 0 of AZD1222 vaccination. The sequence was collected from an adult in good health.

The CDR3 region has the sequence CASSQDAKGRSPLHF. In nucleotides, the sequence is TGTGCCAGCAGCCAAGATGCAAAGGGACGCTCACCCCTCCACTTT. Rearrangement joined TRBV3-1 (or the pseudogene TRBV3-2) to TRBJ1-6; TRBD1 is perhaps the D gene, given 5 matching bases. At the junction V is shortened by 0 bases and J by 10 bases, with 13 bases in between. CDR1 and CDR2 were assigned from the germline V gene (reference sequence) as LGHDT and YNNKEL. From its cysteine to its phenylalanine, the CDR3 spans 15 amino acids. The entry retains the CDR3 DNA only, 45 bases that are in frame from base 1.